These 7 T cell receptor beta chains share one sample of origin, sequenced in a study of blood T cell repertoires in COVID-19. Generated by immunoSEQ multiplex PCR, the TCRdb table keeps only in-frame clones and is missing some. Of some 88,000 clones detected, 85% appear once; the ten largest clones hold under 4.5%. The sample was peripheral blood. These receptors all come from a man aged 60 to 75 with acute or convalescent COVID-19.

The table lists this clone with a count of one. This chain joins TRBV11-2 and TRBJ2-3; 8 nucleotides match TRBD2. The CDR3 consists of 15 residues. In germline, CDR1 is SGHAT, CDR2 FQNNGV. The trim removed 6 bases at V and 2 bases at J, leaving 7 bases unmatched. Written as DNA, the CDR3 is TGTGCCAGCAGGCAGCGGGGGCAGACCACAGATACGCAGTATTTT. Protein: CASRQRGQTTDTQYF. Together with reference TRBV11-2 and TRBJ2-3, the CDR3 gives the full variable domain: EAGVAQSPRYKIIEKRQSVAFWCNPISGHATLYWYQQILGQGPKLLIQFQNNGVVDDSQLPKDRFSAERLKGVDSTLKIQPAKLEDSAVYLCASRQRGQTTDTQYFGPGTRLTVL.

This chain uses TRBV6-1 with TRBJ1-5; 7 bases align to TRBD1. Trimming cost V 3 bases and J 4 bases; bases outside gene matches: 0. The CDR3 covers 13 residues. CDR1 MNHNS and CDR2 SASEGT come from the germline V gene. This CDR3 is CASSEDRNQPQHF. The DNA for the CDR3 is TGTGCCAGCAGTGAGGACAGGAATCAGCCCCAGCATTTT.

The chain links TRBV5-1 to TRBJ1-4, with 9 bases that match TRBD1. Germline-derived CDR1 and CDR2 are SGHRS and YFSETQ. Losses at the gene ends were 2 bases for V and 7 bases for J; bases not matched to a gene: 3. CDR3 length equals 14 residues. CDR3: CASSLQGASEKLFF. The CDR3 DNA reads TGCGCCAGCAGCTTACAGGGGGCGTCTGAAAAACTGTTTTTT.

The chain combines TRBV18 with TRBJ2-3; TRBD2 might be the D (6 bases). V lost 8 bases and J 4 bases, leaving 10 bases between the germline ends. CDR1 KGHSH and CDR2 LQKENI come from the germline V gene. The CDR3 is 12 amino acids. The CDR3 loop reads CASTWGADTQYF. CDR3 sequence (DNA): TGTGCCAGCACCTGGGGGGCAGATACGCAGTATTTT.

This chain connects TRBV7-9 to TRBJ1-6; D is perhaps TRBD1 (6 bases). With 5 bases removed from V and 5 bases from J, the gap between germline ends came to 10 bases. This CDR3 has 14 amino acids. The germline V gene has CDR1 SEHNR and CDR2 FQNEAQ (reference sequence). CDR3 coding DNA: TGTGCCAGCAGCCGGGACAACAATAATTCACCCCTCCACTTT. It translates to CASSRDNNNSPLHF.

The chain combines TRBV4-3 with TRBJ1-2, with D perhaps TRBD1 (6 bases). From germline, CDR1 is LGHNA and CDR2 YSLEER. The CDR3 spans 21 residues. Trimming cost V 2 bases and J 2 bases, with 30 bases left between them. CDR3 in amino acids: CASSQRQPYGRGSVKNYGYTF. DNA of the CDR3: TGCGCCAGCAGCCAAAGGCAGCCCTACGGCAGGGGATCCGTAAAAAACTATGGCTACACCTTC.

The chain uses TRBV6-4 and TRBJ2-1; D not resolved. V dropped 0 bases and J dropped 5 bases, with 14 bases sitting between them. This CDR3 comprises 16 residues. CDR1 is MRHNA, CDR2 SNTAGT, per germline. In DNA form, the CDR3 reads TGTGCCAGCAGTGACTCCCCGCTACGCGCGAACAATGAGCAGTTCTTC. It specifies CASSDSPLRANNEQFF.